This TCR beta chain was recorded in a study of T cell responses to AZD1222 COVID-19 vaccine (dated by TCRdb to 2020 to 2023). Study-level background: TCR sequencing was performed for 233 trial participants, of whom roughly 200 were given two doses of AZD1222 and around 25 were given two doses of MenACWY control vaccine. Enrollment into the trials was organized by age into subgroups of 18-55, 56-69 and 70-plus years, and those subgroups contained about 160, 30 and 59 TCR-sequenced participants, respectively. Broad study findings and their caveats: After two AZD1222 doses, both the breadth and the depth of spike-specific TCRs were significantly higher than at day 0 and than in MenACWY recipients. Because no samples from the day 14 peak response were available, repertoires could be characterized only after the peak T cell response. CD4 TCRs associated with the vaccine covered the entire spike protein, and the dominant responses were in regions 160-218 and 743-854. Only six AZD1222 recipients were SARS-CoV-2 seropositive at baseline, limiting conclusions about previously exposed vaccinees. Reportedly, almost half of the unique spike-specific TCRs recognized epitopes lying outside the regions that are mutated in the B.1.351 and B.1.1.7 variants. Participants were mostly white British and included more females than males, and it was suggested by the authors that clonal diversity may have been underestimated. In the small 56-69-year group, the increase in depth fell short of significance, most likely because of low power.

V was cut back by 4 bases and J by 4 bases, leaving a gap of 23 bases between them. The CDR3, cysteine through phenylalanine, is 17 amino acids long. Just CDR3 DNA is preserved here, 51 bases in frame from base 1. Sequences SGHRS (CDR1) and YFSETQ (CDR2) are obtained from the germline V gene. In light of the paper, this sample's time point label describes: about 28 days (+/-7) after the second vaccine dose. Because spike-specific TCR depth and breadth did not differ between the two schedules, AZD1222 recipients who got a second dose at roughly 4 weeks were pooled with those who got a second dose at roughly 12 weeks. Samples from vaccinated people were obtained from the UK trials COV001 and COV002, which included a single-blind randomized controlled phase 2/3 trial of AZD1222 (ChAdOx1 nCoV-19) in healthy adults. Trial participant PBMC samples were collected at day 0 and day 28 after the second dose for TCRbeta chain sequencing.

The CDR3 regions of human TCRbeta chains were analyzed by immunosequencing. As for how the authors treated the data: Repertoire TCRs were checked for matches against a reference library of SARS-CoV-2-specific TCRs that had been generated using the MIRA antigen-specificity platform. Breadth was defined as the fraction of unique TCRs that were SARS-CoV-2-associated, and depth was defined as the fraction of total T cells that were SARS-CoV-2-associated. Using the MIRA data, each spike-specific TCR was assigned both to the spike region to which the TCR was reactive and to a CD4 or CD8 class. Log10-transformed breadth and depth values were compared by one-way ANOVA with Sidak's multiple comparisons tests. TCRdb mirrors the immuneACCESS table, restricted to in-frame sequences. Some clones are absent from its copies; in checked studies, under half trace to an unresolved V gene, and the reason for the others is unknown. V, J and clone size are those of that table, while D and trimming were read from the DNA. Counted in this sample were some 98,000 clones; about 88% of them appeared once. The top ten constitute 14% of the sample.

Regarding this clone: There is no known antigen for this receptor. Base qualities are missing; no much larger clone stands one base away.

The receptor's source is an adult who received the AZD1222 COVID-19 vaccine. The rearranged segments are TRBV5-1 and TRBJ2-5; a tentative D match to TRBD2 spans 6 bases. The sample in question was peripheral blood, obtained 28 days after the second AZD1222 dose. The CDR3 here reads CASSAKAIQGGRETQYF. The bases read TGCGCCAGCAGCGCCAAGGCGATCCAGGGAGGAAGAGAGACCCAGTACTTC.